This entry is about one T cell receptor (beta chain). It has no known antigen specificity. Per-nucleotide qualities are absent, and no much larger clonotype sits a single base away. This entry belongs to a study of T cells in Graves' hyperthyroidism and ophthalmopathy (dated by TCRdb to the late 2010s). About the full investigation: A discovery cohort of roughly 100 patients, 43 with Graves' ophthalmopathy and approximately 55 with stable Graves' hyperthyroidism, was used to find distinguishing TCR V-J signatures. Prospective prediction of ophthalmopathy was tested in an independent validation cohort of approximately 19 hyperthyroidism patients and roughly 16 patients who later progressed to ophthalmopathy. After sampling, hyperthyroidism patients received methimazole starting at 30 mg daily, and ophthalmopathy patients received high-dose intravenous methylprednisolone. According to the paper, TCR Vbeta CDR3 sequencing was carried out on 135 peripheral blood samples, which came from 40 to 45 ophthalmopathy, around 75 hyperthyroidism and some 17 progressor patients. In several Graves' hyperthyroidism patients, the study also compared T-cell repertoires from thyroid tissue with T-cell repertoires from blood. The 85 to 100 discovery patients were randomly split 7:3 into training and test sets. Summary of the overall study and its limitations: Blood samples also contained most of the expanded thyroid clonotypes (frequency above 0.001), which suggests that blood repertoires may reflect thyroid immune responses. Sample size was not statistically predetermined, and investigators were not blinded to group allocation. During validation, the model predicted progression to ophthalmopathy a median of approximately 7 months ahead of onset, with roughly 65% sensitivity and 72.22% specificity. A 13 V-J signature model separated ophthalmopathy from stable hyperthyroidism, with roughly 88% sensitivity and 81.08% specificity in cross-validation and 80%/75% in testing.

Any patient with an uncontrolled infection, another autoimmune disease, pregnancy or lactation was excluded. Diagnoses were established on the basis of clinical symptoms, serum thyroxine and TRAb, thyroid ultrasound, and orbital computed tomography. Total RNA was extracted with Trizol reagent, and quality was checked on an Agilent 2100 Bioanalyzer. CDR1 SGHTA and CDR2 FQGTGA are derived from the germline V gene. From the cysteine through the phenylalanine, the CDR3 covers 14 amino acids. The retained sequence is limited to the CDR3, 42 bases, with the frame set at the first base. V drops 2 bases and J drops 6 bases, leaving 13 bases in between. TCR beta CDR3 regions were amplified from RNA transcripts. A first-round RT-PCR of the TCR CDR3 used the HTBI primer set with the Qiagen OneStep RT-PCR kit. Libraries were constructed in a second round of multiplex PCR, after which size selection and purification were carried out. Paired-end sequencing of the libraries was performed with 100 bp reads on an Illumina HiSeq2000. For the original study's pipeline: SOAPnuke was used to process the raw data, removing reads that contained adapters or uncalled bases, had a mean Phred below 15, or lacked an exact match to the constant primer or identifier. High-quality paired reads were merged using COPE v1.2.5, and each unique nucleotide sequence was defined as a clonotype. Clonotypes were aligned to IMGT TRBV, TRBD and TRBJ reference segments using MiTCR v1.1. Only V-J combinations with frequency above 0.0001, covering approximately 99% of repertoires, were analysed. The TCS score was defined as F50 (clonal expansion) divided by E x V (chaos), with BLOSUM62-based TCRdist calculated between CDR3 peptides within each V-J. Welch's t-statistics and random forest reduced around 520 V-J features to 10 to 15, which were used in a naive Bayes classifier (R e1071). The Morisita-Horn index was used to measure how similar the thyroid and blood repertoires were. The public reads were reanalyzed by TCRdb: fastp trimming at Q25, MiXCR alignment, in-frame beta chains only. Every entry covers one CDR3 protein and lists the most common genes and DNA from its rows. V and J calls and clone size were set by TCRdb, not the authors. The sample table holds about 570,000 distinct CDR3 sequences, of which approximately 44% were seen once. The top ten clones comprise over 15% of the sample.

The specimen sequenced was peripheral blood or thyroid tissue (not recorded which). The clonotype originates from an adult woman with Graves' disease, either hyperthyroidism or ophthalmopathy (not recorded which). The chain is assembled from TRBV7-3 and TRBJ1-2, with the D gene uncertain. The CDR3 loop reads CASSLFPSGNGYTF. The nucleotides read TGTGCCAGCAGCTTATTCCCCAGCGGGAATGGCTACACCTTC. Beyond the CDR3, the reference TRBV7-3 and TRBJ1-2 genes provide the residues; the full variable domain reads: GAGVSQTPSNKVTEKGKYVELRCDPISGHTALYWYRQSLGQGPEFLIYFQGTGAADDSGLPNDRFFAVRPEGSVSTLKIQRTERGDSAVYLCASSLFPSGNGYTFGSGTRLTVV.